This entry is about one T cell receptor (beta chain). Its antigen is not known. The study ran its PCR with 60 Vbeta and 13 Jbeta primers. The table came from immunoSEQ multiplex PCR; TCRdb's copy has only in-frame clones and leaves some out. The sample records under 200,000 clones, over 70% being singletons. The data were taken from a study of cytomegalovirus exposure and HLA in healthy donors. V gave up 5 bases and J gave up 8 bases, with 20 bases separating them. The CDR3 extends over 15 amino acids. Germline lookup yields CDR1 MNHEY and CDR2 SMNVEV (reference sequence). Study results and limitations: As confirmed in vitro, three CMV-associated chains were specific for CMV antigens.

The sample was PBMCs. The sequence was collected from a woman aged 45 to 65 in good health and CMV-seropositive. The rearrangement joins TRBV27 to TRBJ2-3; perhaps TRBD2 as D (6 bases). CDR3 loop: CASSRRVSDGGTQYF. The CDR3 DNA is TGTGCCAGCAGTCGGAGGGTTTCCGATGGGGGTACGCAGTATTTT.